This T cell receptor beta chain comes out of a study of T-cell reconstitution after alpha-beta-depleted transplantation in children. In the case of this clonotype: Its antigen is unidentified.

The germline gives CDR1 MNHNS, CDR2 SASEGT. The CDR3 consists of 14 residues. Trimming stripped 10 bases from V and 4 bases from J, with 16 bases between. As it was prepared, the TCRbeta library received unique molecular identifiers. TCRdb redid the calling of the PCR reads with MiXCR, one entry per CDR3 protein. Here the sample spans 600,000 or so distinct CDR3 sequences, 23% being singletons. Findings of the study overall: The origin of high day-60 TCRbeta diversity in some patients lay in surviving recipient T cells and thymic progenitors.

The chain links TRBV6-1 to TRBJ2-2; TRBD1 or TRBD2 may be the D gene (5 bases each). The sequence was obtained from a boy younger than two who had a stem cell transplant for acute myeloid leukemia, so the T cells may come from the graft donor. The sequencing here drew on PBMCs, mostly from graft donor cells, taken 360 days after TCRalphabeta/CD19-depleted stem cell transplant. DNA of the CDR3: TGTGCCACGGGACCCAAGAACCCCACCGGGGAGCTGTTTTTT. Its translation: CATGPKNPTGELFF.